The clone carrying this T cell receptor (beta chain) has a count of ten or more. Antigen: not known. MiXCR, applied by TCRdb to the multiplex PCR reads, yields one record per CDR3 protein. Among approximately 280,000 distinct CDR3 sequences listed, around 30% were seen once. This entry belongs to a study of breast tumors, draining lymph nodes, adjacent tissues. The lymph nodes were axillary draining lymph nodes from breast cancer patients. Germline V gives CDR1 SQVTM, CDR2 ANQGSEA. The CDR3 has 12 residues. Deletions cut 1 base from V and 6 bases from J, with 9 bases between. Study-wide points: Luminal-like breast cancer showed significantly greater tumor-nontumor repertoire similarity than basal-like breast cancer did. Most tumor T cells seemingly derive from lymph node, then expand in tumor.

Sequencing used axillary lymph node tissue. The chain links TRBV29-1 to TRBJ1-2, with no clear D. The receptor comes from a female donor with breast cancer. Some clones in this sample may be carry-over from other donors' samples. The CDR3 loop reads CSVEVVADGYTF. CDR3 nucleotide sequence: TGCAGCGTTGAAGTAGTAGCGGATGGCTACACCTTC.